The 11 T cell receptor beta chains listed next were all sequenced from one sample in a study of shared clonotypes between healthy human individuals. Produced via immunoSEQ multiplex PCR; TCRdb's table is partial and in-frame only. The sample contains millions of clones, more than 80% of which appear only once. The sequenced sample consisted of naive CD4+ T cells sorted from blood. Subset in this sample: CD45RA+ positively selected. All receptors come from a man in his late teens or twenties in good health.

V is TRBV14 and J is TRBJ1-2; D uncertain. This CDR3 contains 14 residues. The V and J ends lost 1 base and 0 bases respectively, with 6 bases between them. Per the germline V gene, CDR1 is SGHDN and CDR2 is FVKESK. CDR3 loop: CASSQGRANYGYTF. The CDR3 DNA reads as TGTGCCAGCAGCCAAGGACGGGCTAACTATGGCTACACCTTC.

This clone was counted once. V gene TRBV11-2 combines with J gene TRBJ1-1, with D perhaps matching TRBD1 (6 bases). This CDR3 comprises 14 residues. V was pared by 5 bases and J by 3 bases, with 13 bases between. Per germline, CDR1 SGHAT and CDR2 FQNNGV. The CDR3 nucleotides read TGTGCCAGCAGCGTATCGACAGGCTACACTGAAGCTTTCTTT. Amino acids: CASSVSTGYTEAFF.

The CDR3 spells CAIDAGLNEQYF. The CDR3 DNA sequence: TGTGCCATCGATGCGGGGCTCAACGAGCAGTACTTC. The rearrangement uses TRBV10-3 and TRBJ2-7; possibly TRBD2 for D (6 bases). This CDR3 comprises 12 residues. The V end lost 8 bases, the J end lost 5 bases, and 13 bases lay between the germline ends. The germline gives CDR1 ENHRY, CDR2 SYGVKD.

As DNA, the CDR3 is TGCGCCAGCAGCTTGGTCCGGCTGGGAGCCGGGGAGCTGTTTTTT. Encoded protein: CASSLVRLGAGELFF. This rearrangement joins TRBV5-1 to TRBJ2-2; D might be TRBD2 (5 bases). CDR1 SGHRS and CDR2 YFSETQ come from the germline V gene. Trimming removed 0 bases from V and 6 bases from J, with 12 bases in between. The CDR3 covers 15 residues.

This chain uses TRBV4-2 with TRBJ1-5, with 8 nucleotides matching TRBD1. Looked up from germline, CDR1 is LGHNA and CDR2 is YNFKEQ. The CDR3 is 19 residues long. Trimming removed 3 bases from V and 0 bases from J; junction bases left unmatched: 13. This CDR3 reads CASSQTGQVLGNSNQPQHF. The CDR3 nucleotides are TGTGCCAGCAGCCAGACGGGACAGGTTTTAGGGAATAGCAATCAGCCCCAGCATTTT.

This chain joins TRBV6-1 and TRBJ2-2; D may be TRBD2 (7 bases). The CDR3 totals 16 residues. CDR1 and CDR2 from the germline V gene are MNHNS and SASEGT. The V end was cut by 3 bases, the J end by 3 bases, with 14 bases between. The CDR3 DNA follows: TGTGCCAGCAGTGACGGGGGCGGGAGAGACACCGGGGAGCTGTTTTTT. This codes for CASSDGGGRDTGELFF.

The V and J genes are TRBV11-2 and TRBJ1-4; TRBD1 is a possible D gene (6 bases). Trimming took 5 bases from V and 3 from J, leaving 13 bases between them. This CDR3 spans 15 amino acids. Germline V gene sequence: CDR1 SGHAT, CDR2 FQNNGV. CDR3 bases: TGTGCCAGCAGCCGAGAAGGGGGGGCTAATGAAAAACTGTTTTTT. This encodes CASSREGGANEKLFF.

V and J are TRBV19 and TRBJ2-2, with D possibly TRBD2 on 5 matching bases. CDR1 is LNHDA, CDR2 SQIVND, per germline (reference sequence). The V and J ends lost 5 bases and 7 bases respectively, with 11 bases between them. This CDR3 contains 13 residues. The CDR3 DNA is TGTGCCAGTAGTGTTACTAGTATCGGGGAGCTGTTTTTT. It yields the protein CASSVTSIGELFF.

V and J are TRBV19 and TRBJ1-1, with TRBD1 matching over 7 bases. Unmatched junction bases numbered 17, after V lost 7 bases and J lost 0 bases. The CDR3 has 18 amino acids. Per the germline V gene, CDR1 is LNHDA and CDR2 is SQIVND (reference sequence). CDR3 bases: TGTGCCAGTATCCCCAGGCCAGGGGGTATCCGCATGAACACTGAAGCTTTCTTT. Encoded protein: CASIPRPGGIRMNTEAFF.

The chain links TRBV6-6 to TRBJ1-1; D remains ambiguous. Trimming pared 7 bases from V and 1 base from J, leaving 10 bases between. Germline CDR1 MNHNY, CDR2 SVGAGI (reference sequence). The CDR3 has 13 amino acids. The CDR3 sequence: CASTSSTNTEAFF. CDR3 DNA sequence: TGTGCCAGCACGTCAAGCACGAACACTGAAGCTTTCTTT.

A remark on this clone: Different DNA sequences within this sample yield the same CDR3. Written as DNA, the CDR3 is TGTGCCAGCAGCTTAGGAGGGCAGCAAGAGACCCAGTACTTC. It specifies CASSLGGQQETQYF. The chain recombines TRBV7-2 with TRBJ2-5, with a tentative D call TRBD2 (5 bases). Trimming cost V 1 base and J 2 bases, with 8 bases left between them. This CDR3 contains 14 residues. CDR1 is SGHTA, CDR2 FQGNSA, per germline.